A single sample gave rise to the 2 T cell receptor beta chains below, sequenced in a study of beta chain features in type 1 diabetes. Study-level results: Patients with Type 1 diabetes showed moderately but significantly shorter TCRB CDR3s in all four CD4+ subsets.

Which antigens these TCRs recognize remains unknown. Expressed TCRB transcripts were sequenced, since all the RNA that had been isolated was reverse transcribed. This table comes from immunoSEQ multiplex PCR, and its TCRdb copy is limited to in-frame clones, with some not included. The table records about 650,000 clones, around 12% of them present only once. Sequencing input: naive CD4+ T cells from blood. These receptors came from a man aged 25-45 years with type 1 diabetes.

The chain combines TRBV23-1 with TRBJ1-2, with 9 nucleotides matching TRBD1. TRBV23-1 qualifies as an ORF whose function is uncertain. The CDR3 is 13 amino acids. With 8 bases clipped from V and 7 bases from J, the junction kept 8 bases outside the gene matches. CDR3 DNA sequence: TGCGCCAGCGTCCGTGGGGACAGGGTTGGCTACACCTTC. Translated, it gives CASVRGDRVGYTF.

This clone occurred a few times. The chain couples TRBV7-2 to TRBJ1-5, with D possibly being TRBD1 (6 bases). The CDR3 extends over 17 amino acids. From germline, CDR1 is SGHTA and CDR2 FQGNSA. The germline V and J ends were trimmed by 1 base and 0 bases, with 13 bases remaining between them. CDR3 coding DNA: TGTGCCAGCAGCTTAGTCGGGGGGGCCTCTAGCAATCAGCCCCAGCATTTT. It encodes CASSLVGGASSNQPQHF.